Presented here are 32 T cell receptor beta chains from one specimen sequenced in a study of shared clonotypes between healthy human individuals. The table came from immunoSEQ multiplex PCR; TCRdb's copy has only in-frame clones and leaves some out. Seen here are 640,000 or so clones, about two thirds observed once, and the top ten hold about 2%. The source material was memory CD4+ T cells sorted from blood. Subset here: CD45RA-negative fraction. These receptors came from a woman between 25 and 40 years old in good health.

The table lists this clone with a few counts. The rearrangement links TRBV11-2 to TRBJ1-1; D not resolved. The CDR3 loop spans 14 amino acids. CDR1 SGHAT and CDR2 FQNNGV come from the germline V gene. Trimming stripped 5 bases from V and 4 bases from J, with 14 bases between. This chain's CDR3 is CASSIRRTRTEAFF. CDR3 coding DNA: TGTGCCAGCAGCATTAGGAGGACCCGCACTGAAGCTTTCTTT.

This clone has only a few counts. This chain links TRBV5-1 with TRBJ1-1; D gene uncertain. The CDR3 runs 13 residues. The V end lost 2 bases, the J end lost 1 base, and 6 bases lay between the germline ends. Germline assignment: CDR1 SGHRS and CDR2 YFSETQ. The CDR3 loop is CASSFSGNTEAFF. Written as DNA, the CDR3 is TGCGCCAGCAGCTTCTCAGGGAACACTGAAGCTTTCTTT.

The V call is TRBV2, the J call TRBJ2-5; 9 bases are a match to TRBD2. Germline trimming cut 6 bases from V and 4 bases from J; bases unmatched to any gene: 9. Germline CDR1 is SNHLY and CDR2 is FYNNEI. The CDR3 is made up of 15 amino acids. CDR3 sequence reads: CASRGAGGPSETQYF. For the CDR3, the DNA is TGTGCCAGCAGGGGGGCGGGAGGGCCCTCAGAGACCCAGTACTTC. Full variable domain (remainder filled in from reference TRBV2 and TRBJ2-5): EPEVTQTPSHQVTQMGQEVILRCVPISNHLYFYWYRQILGQKVEFLVSFYNNEISEKSEIFDDQFSVERPDGSNFTLKIRSTKLEDSAMYFCASRGAGGPSETQYFGPGTRLLVL.

J is TRBJ1-2 and V is TRBV9, with D hard to call. This CDR3 is built from 12 residues. Trimming shortened V by 4 bases and J by 8 bases, and 12 bases separated the two germline ends. Germline V gives CDR1 SGDLS, CDR2 YYNGEE. The CDR3 nucleotides read TGTGCCAGCAGCCGGGGAGGGTTCGGCTACACCTTC. It specifies CASSRGGFGYTF.

The rearrangement links TRBV27 to TRBJ1-4; D call uncertain. The CDR3 runs 15 residues. Germline CDR1 reads MNHEY; CDR2 reads SMNVEV (reference sequence). The germline V and J ends were trimmed by 2 bases and 4 bases, with 11 bases remaining between them. In nucleotides, the CDR3 is TGTGCCAGCAGTTTAAAGGCAGCCTATAATGAAAAACTGTTTTTT. The encoded protein is CASSLKAAYNEKLFF.

There are a few counts of this clone. The V call is TRBV5-1, the J call TRBJ1-1; D gene ambiguous. V lost 4 bases and J 5 bases, leaving 18 bases between the germline ends. CDR1 and CDR2 (germline): SGHRS, YFSETQ. CDR3 length: 15 residues. Here the CDR3 DNA reads TGCGCCAGCAGCGACGCCTCCACCGTGGGGACTGAAGCTTTCTTT. Its translation: CASSDASTVGTEAFF.

The chain is built from TRBV7-2 and TRBJ2-1, with TRBD2 as a possible D gene (6 bases). Germline V gene sequence: CDR1 SGHTA, CDR2 FQGNSA. The CDR3 length is 15 residues. V dropped 5 bases and J dropped 7 bases, with 18 bases sitting between them. The CDR3 spells CASSLDWIRGNEQFF. The CDR3 DNA sequence: TGTGCCAGCAGCCTCGATTGGATCCGGGGGAATGAGCAGTTCTTC.

This clone was counted between two and nine times. The V gene is TRBV10-3, the J gene TRBJ1-2; 7 bases are shared with TRBD1. V shed 11 bases and J 2 bases; nucleotides not matched to a gene: 2. Germline lookup yields CDR1 ENHRY and CDR2 SYGVKD. This CDR3 has 11 amino acids. This CDR3 is CAVTGNYGYTF. CDR3 DNA sequence: TGTGCCGTGACAGGGAACTATGGCTACACCTTC.

V gene TRBV6-6 combines with J gene TRBJ2-7; the D call may be TRBD1 or TRBD2 (6 bases each). This CDR3 spans 14 amino acids. Trimming left V 6 bases short and J 5 bases short, with 17 bases between. Germline-derived CDR1 and CDR2 are MNHNY and SVGAGI (reference sequence). The CDR3 loop reads CASSRSGAENEQYF. CDR3 nucleotide sequence: TGTGCCAGCAGCCGCTCGGGGGCGGAAAACGAGCAGTACTTC.

The chain is built from TRBV5-6 and TRBJ2-1; D gene unclear. The V gene lost 0 bases and the J gene lost 15 bases, with 13 bases spanning the gap. The CDR3 loop spans 12 amino acids. Germline CDR1 SGHDT, CDR2 YYEEEE. The CDR3 protein is CASSLAERRGFF. The CDR3 DNA sequence: TGTGCCAGCAGCTTGGCCGAACGGCGCGGGTTCTTC.

In its sample, this clone was seen a few times. J is TRBJ2-1 and V is TRBV30; no firm D call. This CDR3 contains 15 residues. Looked up from germline, CDR1 is GTSNPN and CDR2 is SVGIG (reference sequence). Trimming pared 2 bases from V and 1 base from J, leaving 12 bases between. CDR3 region: CAWSSTLVSYNEQFF. CDR3 DNA sequence: TGTGCCTGGAGTTCGACCCTAGTATCCTACAATGAGCAGTTCTTC.

The chain carries TRBV11-2 and TRBJ2-6; D unclear. The ends were cut back, 5 bases at V and 1 base at J, with 9 bases in the middle. Germline loops: CDR1 SGHAT, CDR2 FQNNGV. There are 15 residues in the CDR3. CDR3 sequence: CASSPVKSGANVLTF. As DNA, the CDR3 is TGTGCCAGCAGCCCCGTTAAGTCTGGGGCCAACGTCCTGACTTTC.

This chain links TRBV28 with TRBJ1-5; 9 nucleotides agree with TRBD1. Germline V CDR1 and CDR2: MDHEN, SYDVKM. CDR3 length: 16 amino acids. V shed 6 bases, J shed 1 base, and the junction held 7 bases outside the gene matches. CDR3 nucleotide sequence: TGTGCCAGCAGACAGGACAGGGGCATAAGCAATCAGCCCCAGCATTTT. Translation gives CASRQDRGISNQPQHF.

The chain's CDR3 is CASRSPGQGQETQYF. The CDR3, as DNA: TGTGCCAGCAGATCTCCGGGACAGGGACAAGAGACCCAGTACTTC. The chain employs TRBV6-1 and TRBJ2-5, with TRBD1 matching over 9 bases. CDR3 size: 15 residues. Germline-derived CDR1 and CDR2 are MNHNS and SASEGT. J lost 2 bases, V lost 6 bases, and 7 bases had no gene match.

This clone appeared a few times. DNA for the CDR3: TGTGCCAGCAGCTTCCTACAGGGACGGACTGAAGCTTTCTTT. It encodes CASSFLQGRTEAFF. The genes are TRBV7-2 and TRBJ1-1; tentative D call: TRBD1 (6 bases). The CDR3 is made up of 14 amino acids. From germline, CDR1 is SGHTA and CDR2 FQGNSA. V gave up 3 bases and J gave up 5 bases, with 13 bases separating them.

In this sample, this clone turned up many times. This chain uses TRBV18 with TRBJ2-2, with TRBD2 matching 9 bases. The CDR3 covers 15 residues. The germline V gene encodes CDR1 KGHSH and CDR2 LQKENI. Trimming at V came to 4 bases and at J to 2 bases, leaving 2 bases not matched to a gene. CDR3: CASSQREVNTGELFF. The CDR3 nucleotides are TGTGCCAGCTCACAGCGGGAGGTTAACACCGGGGAGCTGTTTTTT. The full variable domain, with the rest looked up from reference TRBV18 and TRBJ2-2, is NAGVMQNPRHLVRRRGQEARLRCSPMKGHSHVYWYRQLPEEGLKFMVYLQKENIIDESGMPKERFSAEFPKEGPSILRIQQVVRGDSAAYFCASSQREVNTGELFFGEGSRLTVL.

The CDR3 protein is CASSKKHSGNQPQHF. CDR3 nucleotides: TGTGCCAGCAGTAAAAAACACTCAGGGAATCAGCCCCAGCATTTT. The chain combines TRBV27 with TRBJ1-5, with D perhaps matching TRBD1 (5 bases). Germline V lookup: CDR1 MNHEY, CDR2 SMNVEV (reference sequence). The V end was cut by 5 bases, the J end by 4 bases, with 15 bases between. CDR3 size: 15 residues.

This clone was observed a few times. The chain has TRBV28 and TRBJ1-4; TRBD1 aligns across 8 bases. The CDR3 runs to 17 residues. Germline V lookup: CDR1 MDHEN, CDR2 SYDVKM. Germline trimming cut 1 base from V and 0 bases from J; bases unmatched to any gene: 4. Written as DNA, the CDR3 is TGTGCCAGCAGTTTATACTCAGGGGGCGCAACTAATGAAAAACTGTTTTTT. Residues: CASSLYSGGATNEKLFF.

The V gene is TRBV19, the J gene TRBJ2-7; 7 positions agree with TRBD1. J lost 2 bases, V lost 8 bases, and 9 bases had no gene match. Germline V lookup: CDR1 LNHDA, CDR2 SQIVND (reference sequence). CDR3 size: 14 residues. The CDR3 DNA is TGTGCCAGTGCACGACAGGGACCACCCTACGAGCAGTACTTC. Protein product: CASARQGPPYEQYF.

Details on this clone: Other DNA sequences within the sample encode an identical CDR3. CDR3 DNA sequence: TGTGCCAGCAGTGAAGCTCAGGAAGAGACCCAGTACTTC. Protein sequence: CASSEAQEETQYF. V and J are TRBV2 and TRBJ2-5, with no clear D. V was trimmed by 0 bases and J by 3 bases, leaving 5 bases between them. Germline CDR1 and CDR2: SNHLY and FYNNEI. CDR3 size: 13 residues.

The chain recombines TRBV5-4 with TRBJ1-5; the D gene is possibly TRBD1 (5 bases). Germline assignment: CDR1 SGHNT and CDR2 YYREEE (reference sequence). The CDR3 extends over 15 amino acids. V was clipped by 4 bases and J by 9 bases, with 20 bases between them. The CDR3 DNA is TGTGCCAGCAGCACCGGCGGGACGGGCACTGGGCCCCAGCATTTT. Protein: CASSTGGTGTGPQHF.

The CDR3 DNA reads as TGTGCCTGGAGTCCCGGTATCTCCTACGAGCAGTACTTC. The encoded protein is CAWSPGISYEQYF. This chain connects TRBV30 to TRBJ2-5; no clear D. With the DNA end fitting TRBJ2-7 better, the J assignment may be wrong. Germline-derived CDR1 and CDR2 are GTSNPN and SVGIG (reference sequence). The CDR3 extends over 13 amino acids.

This chain connects TRBV29-1 to TRBJ2-2, with D perhaps matching TRBD1 (6 bases). This CDR3 has 14 amino acids. Germline CDR1 and CDR2: SQVTM and ANQGSEA. The germline V and J ends were trimmed by 5 bases and 5 bases, with 15 bases remaining between them. As DNA, the CDR3 is TGCAGCGTTACCCAGGGGACGGCTACCGGGGAGCTGTTTTTT. Amino acid sequence: CSVTQGTATGELFF.

The chain has TRBV2 and TRBJ1-1, with D hard to call. V gave up 6 bases and J gave up 1 base, with 9 bases separating them. Germline V gene lookup returns CDR1 SNHLY and CDR2 FYNNEI. CDR3 length: 13 amino acids. The CDR3 here is CASSRNKNTEAFF. The CDR3 region has the DNA TGTGCCAGCAGCCGTAACAAGAACACTGAAGCTTTCTTT.

The chain carries TRBV27 and TRBJ2-1; D gene uncertain. Germline assignment: CDR1 MNHEY and CDR2 SMNVEV (reference sequence). V gave up 3 bases and J gave up 1 base, with 7 bases separating them. The CDR3 consists of 14 residues. The CDR3: CASSLGRSYNEQFF. The CDR3 DNA reads TGTGCCAGCAGTTTGGGCAGATCCTACAATGAGCAGTTCTTC.

The rearrangement joins TRBV5-1 to TRBJ2-1; D not certain. This CDR3 comprises 14 residues. CDR1 is SGHRS and CDR2 is YFSETQ in the germline V gene. V dropped 0 bases and J dropped 5 bases, with 9 bases sitting between them. The CDR3 sequence: CASSLEAGNNEQFF. The CDR3 coding sequence is TGCGCCAGCAGCTTGGAGGCAGGAAACAATGAGCAGTTCTTC. The variable domain in full, completed from reference TRBV5-1 and TRBJ2-1, reads KAGVTQTPRYLIKTRGQQVTLSCSPISGHRSVSWYQQTPGQGLQFLFEYFSETQRNKGNFPGRFSGRQFSNSRSEMNVSTLELGDSALYLCASSLEAGNNEQFFGPGTRLTVL.

This clone was picked up a small number of times. The gene calls are TRBV28 and TRBJ1-2; D unclear. Per the germline V gene, CDR1 is MDHEN and CDR2 is SYDVKM. The CDR3 runs to 14 residues. V lost 7 bases to trimming and J lost 4 bases, with 16 bases between them. CDR3 region: CASKAKVDLYGYTF. The CDR3 nucleotides read TGTGCCAGCAAGGCGAAGGTCGACCTCTATGGCTACACCTTC.

This clone was observed a few times. CDR3 nucleotides: TGTGCCAGCAGCCCAGGACTAGCGGGAACTCGCGAGCAGTACTTC. Amino acids: CASSPGLAGTREQYF. This chain connects TRBV5-4 to TRBJ2-7, with 12 bases that match TRBD2. The CDR3 covers 15 residues. Germline V gene lookup returns CDR1 SGHNT and CDR2 YYREEE (reference sequence). The V gene end was trimmed by 4 bases and the J gene end by 6 bases; junction bases not matched to a gene: 8.

The chain links TRBV6-1 to TRBJ2-7; 7 bases are shared with TRBD2. This CDR3 is built from 15 residues. V lost 6 bases to trimming and J lost 4 bases; unmatched junction nucleotides: 12. CDR1 and CDR2 (germline): MNHNS, SASEGT. CDR3 DNA: TGTGCCAGCAGACCCACCGGACTAGGTCGGTACGAGCAGTACTTC. It encodes CASRPTGLGRYEQYF.

The chain recombines TRBV11-3 with TRBJ2-3; 12 bases match TRBD2. CDR3 length: 18 residues. The germline V gene has CDR1 SGHNT and CDR2 YENEEA. The ends lost 1 base at V and 4 bases at J; junction bases unmatched: 9. CDR3 DNA sequence: TGTGCCAGCAGCTTAGTTGCTAGCGGGAGGGCGTACCCAGATACGCAGTATTTT. Amino acids: CASSLVASGRAYPDTQYF.

This CDR3 reads CASRETGRQPQHF. As DNA, the CDR3 is TGTGCCAGCAGGGAGACAGGGCGTCAGCCCCAGCATTTT. The chain joins TRBV2 to TRBJ1-5; 7 bases are shared with TRBD1. The CDR3 runs 13 residues. Germline V CDR1 and CDR2: SNHLY, FYNNEI. V lost 6 bases, J lost 6 bases, and 5 bases stayed unmatched.

The chain recombines TRBV7-2 with TRBJ2-7; D not resolved. Germline assignment: CDR1 SGHTA and CDR2 FQGNSA. The ends were cut back, 1 base at V and 2 bases at J, with 12 bases in the middle. CDR3 length equals 15 residues. The CDR3 spells CASSLGSGPTYEQYF. In DNA form, the CDR3 reads TGTGCCAGCAGCTTAGGATCGGGTCCCACCTACGAGCAGTACTTC.